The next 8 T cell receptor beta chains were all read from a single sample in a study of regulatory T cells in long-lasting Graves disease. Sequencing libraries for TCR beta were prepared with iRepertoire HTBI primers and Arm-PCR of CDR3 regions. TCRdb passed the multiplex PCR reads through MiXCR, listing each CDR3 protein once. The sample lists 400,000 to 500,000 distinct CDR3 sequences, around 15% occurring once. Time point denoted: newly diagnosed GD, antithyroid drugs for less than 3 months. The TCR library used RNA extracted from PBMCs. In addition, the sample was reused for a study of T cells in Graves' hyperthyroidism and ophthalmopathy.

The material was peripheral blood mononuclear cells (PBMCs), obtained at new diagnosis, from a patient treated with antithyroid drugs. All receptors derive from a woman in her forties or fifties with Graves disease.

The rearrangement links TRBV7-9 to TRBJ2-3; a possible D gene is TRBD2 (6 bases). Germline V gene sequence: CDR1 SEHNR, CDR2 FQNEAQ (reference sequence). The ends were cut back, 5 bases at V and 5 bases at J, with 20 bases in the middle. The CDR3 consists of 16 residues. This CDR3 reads CASSPRRGGAGDTQYF. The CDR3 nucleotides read TGTGCCAGCAGCCCTCGTCGCGGTGGAGCGGGAGATACGCAGTATTTT.

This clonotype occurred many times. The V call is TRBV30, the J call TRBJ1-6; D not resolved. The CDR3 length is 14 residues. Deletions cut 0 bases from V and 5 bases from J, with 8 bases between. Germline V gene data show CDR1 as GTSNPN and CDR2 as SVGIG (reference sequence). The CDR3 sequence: CAWSVVSNNSPLHF. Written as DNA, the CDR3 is TGTGCCTGGAGTGTAGTCAGCAATAATTCACCCCTCCACTTT.

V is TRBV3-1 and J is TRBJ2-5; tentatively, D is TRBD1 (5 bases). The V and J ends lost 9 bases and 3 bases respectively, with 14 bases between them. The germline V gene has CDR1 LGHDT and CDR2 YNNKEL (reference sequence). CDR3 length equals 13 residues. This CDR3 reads CASRQGIKETQYF. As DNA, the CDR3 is TGTGCCAGTCGTCAGGGTATCAAAGAGACCCAGTACTTC.

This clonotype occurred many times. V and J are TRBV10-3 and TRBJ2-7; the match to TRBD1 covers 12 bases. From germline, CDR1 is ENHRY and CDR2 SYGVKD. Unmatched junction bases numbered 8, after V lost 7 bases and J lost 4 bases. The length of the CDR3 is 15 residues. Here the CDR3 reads CAIMDGTGGGYEQYF. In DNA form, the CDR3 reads TGTGCCATCATGGACGGGACAGGGGGCGGTTACGAGCAGTACTTC.

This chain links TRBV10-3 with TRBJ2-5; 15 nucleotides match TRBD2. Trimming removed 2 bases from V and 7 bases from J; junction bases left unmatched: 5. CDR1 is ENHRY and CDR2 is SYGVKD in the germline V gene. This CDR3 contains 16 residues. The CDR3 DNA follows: TGTGCCATCAGTGAGGCCCCGGGACTAGCGGGAGGGACCCAGTACTTC. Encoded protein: CAISEAPGLAGGTQYF.

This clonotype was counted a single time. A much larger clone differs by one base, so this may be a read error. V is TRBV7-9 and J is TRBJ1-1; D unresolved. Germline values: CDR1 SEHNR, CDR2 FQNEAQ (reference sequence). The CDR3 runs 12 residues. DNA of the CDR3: TGTGCCAGCAGCGCACGGTTCACTGACGCTTTCTTT. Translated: CASSARFTDAFF. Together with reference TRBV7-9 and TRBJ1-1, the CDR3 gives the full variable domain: DTGVSQNPRHKITKRGQNVTFRCDPISEHNRLYWYRQTLGQGPEFLTYFQNEAQLEKSRLLSDRFSAERPKGSFSTLEIQRTEQGDSAMYLCASSARFTDAFFGQGTRLTVV.

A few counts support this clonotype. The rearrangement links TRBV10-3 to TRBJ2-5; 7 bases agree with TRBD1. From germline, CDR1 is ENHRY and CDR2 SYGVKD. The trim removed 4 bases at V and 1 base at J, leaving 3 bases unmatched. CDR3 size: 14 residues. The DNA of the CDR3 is TGTGCCATCAGTGCCGGGACAGCCCAAGAGACCCAGTACTTC. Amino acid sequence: CAISAGTAQETQYF.

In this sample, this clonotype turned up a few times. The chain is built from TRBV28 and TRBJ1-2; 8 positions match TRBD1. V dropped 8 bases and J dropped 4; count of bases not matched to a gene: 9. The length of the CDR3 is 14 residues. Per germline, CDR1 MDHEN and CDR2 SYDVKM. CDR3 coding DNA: TGTGCCAGCTCCACGGACAGGGCTGCCTATGGCTACACCTTC. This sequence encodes CASSTDRAAYGYTF.